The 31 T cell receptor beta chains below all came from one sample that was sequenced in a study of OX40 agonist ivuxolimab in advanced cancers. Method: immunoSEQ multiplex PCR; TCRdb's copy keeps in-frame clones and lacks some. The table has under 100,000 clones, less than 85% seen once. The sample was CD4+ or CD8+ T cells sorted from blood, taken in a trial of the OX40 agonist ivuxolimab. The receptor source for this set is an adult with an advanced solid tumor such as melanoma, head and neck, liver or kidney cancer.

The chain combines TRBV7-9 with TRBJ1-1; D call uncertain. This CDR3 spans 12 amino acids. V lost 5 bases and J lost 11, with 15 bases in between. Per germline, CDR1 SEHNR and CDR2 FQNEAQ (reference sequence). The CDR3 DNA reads TGTGCCAGCAGCCCGGGTGGGCCCCTGGCTTTCTTT. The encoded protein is CASSPGGPLAFF. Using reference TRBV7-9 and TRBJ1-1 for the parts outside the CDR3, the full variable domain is DTGVSQNPRHKITKRGQNVTFRCDPISEHNRLYWYRQTLGQGPEFLTYFQNEAQLEKSRLLSDRFSAERPKGSFSTLEIQRTEQGDSAMYLCASSPGGPLAFFGQGTRLTVV.

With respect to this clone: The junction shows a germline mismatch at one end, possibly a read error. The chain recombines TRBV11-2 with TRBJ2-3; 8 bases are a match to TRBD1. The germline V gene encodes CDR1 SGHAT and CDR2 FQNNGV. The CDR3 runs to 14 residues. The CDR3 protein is CASSLDRGTDTQYF. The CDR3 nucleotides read TGTGCCAGCAGCCTAGACAGGGGTACAGATACGCAGTATTTT.

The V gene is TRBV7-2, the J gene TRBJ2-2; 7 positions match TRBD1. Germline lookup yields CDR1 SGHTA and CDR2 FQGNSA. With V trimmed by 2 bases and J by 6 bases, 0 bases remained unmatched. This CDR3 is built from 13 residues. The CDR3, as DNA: TGTGCCAGCAGCTTACAGGGGGCCGGGGAGCTGTTTTTT. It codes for CASSLQGAGELFF. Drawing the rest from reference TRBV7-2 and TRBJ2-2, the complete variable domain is GAGVSQSPSNKVTEKGKDVELRCDPISGHTALYWYRQSLGQGLEFLIYFQGNSAPDKSGLPSDRFSAERTGGSVSTLTIQRTQQEDSAVYLCASSLQGAGELFFGEGSRLTVL.

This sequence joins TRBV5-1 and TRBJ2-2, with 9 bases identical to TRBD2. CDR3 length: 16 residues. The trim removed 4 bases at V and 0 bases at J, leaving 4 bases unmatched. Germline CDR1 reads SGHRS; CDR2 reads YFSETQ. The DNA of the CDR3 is TGCGCCAGCAGCCGAGAGCGGGGGGCGAACACCGGGGAGCTGTTTTTT. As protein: CASSRERGANTGELFF.

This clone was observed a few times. CDR3 coding DNA: TGTGCTAGTATGGCTGGGAGCACAGATACGCAGTATTTT. This encodes CASMAGSTDTQYF. The chain employs TRBV12-5 and TRBJ2-3; D is ambiguous. The CDR3 is 13 amino acids. The germline V and J ends were trimmed by 8 bases and 0 bases, with 9 bases remaining between them. Germline V CDR1 and CDR2: LGHNT, FRNRAP.

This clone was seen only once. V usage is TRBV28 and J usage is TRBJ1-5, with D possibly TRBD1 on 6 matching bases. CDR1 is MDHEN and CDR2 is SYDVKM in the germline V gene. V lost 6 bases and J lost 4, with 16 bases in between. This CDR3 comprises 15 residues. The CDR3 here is CASREGERGNQPQHF. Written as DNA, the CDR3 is TGTGCCAGCAGAGAGGGGGAAAGGGGGAATCAGCCCCAGCATTTT.

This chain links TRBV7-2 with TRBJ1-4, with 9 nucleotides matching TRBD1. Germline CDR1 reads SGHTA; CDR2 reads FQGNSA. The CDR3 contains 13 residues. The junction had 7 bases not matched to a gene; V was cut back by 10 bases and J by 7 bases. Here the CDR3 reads CATRDRAFEKLFF. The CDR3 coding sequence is TGTGCCACCCGGGACAGGGCTTTTGAAAAACTGTTTTTT.

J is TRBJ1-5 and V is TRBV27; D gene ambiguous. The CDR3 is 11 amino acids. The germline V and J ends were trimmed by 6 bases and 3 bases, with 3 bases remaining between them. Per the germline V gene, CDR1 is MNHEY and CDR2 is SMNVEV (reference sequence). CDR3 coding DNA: TGTGCCAGCAGGAACAATCAGCCCCAGCATTTT. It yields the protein CASRNNQPQHF.

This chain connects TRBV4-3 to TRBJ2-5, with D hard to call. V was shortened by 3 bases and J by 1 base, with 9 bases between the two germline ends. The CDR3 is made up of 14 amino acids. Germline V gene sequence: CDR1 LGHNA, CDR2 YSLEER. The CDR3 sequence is CASSQTFPQETQYF. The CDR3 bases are TGCGCCAGCAGCCAGACCTTCCCCCAAGAGACCCAGTACTTC.

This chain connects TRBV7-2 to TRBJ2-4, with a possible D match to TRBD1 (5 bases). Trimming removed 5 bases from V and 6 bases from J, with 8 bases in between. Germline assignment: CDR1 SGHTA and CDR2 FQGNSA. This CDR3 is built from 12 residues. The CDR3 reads CASSRQGNIQYF. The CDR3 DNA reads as TGTGCCAGCAGCCGGCAGGGAAACATTCAGTACTTC.

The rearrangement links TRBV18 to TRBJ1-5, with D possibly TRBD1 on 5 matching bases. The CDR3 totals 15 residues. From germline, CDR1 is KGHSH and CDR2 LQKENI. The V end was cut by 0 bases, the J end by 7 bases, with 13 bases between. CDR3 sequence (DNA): TGTGCCAGCTCACCACCCGGGGGGTATAGGCAGCCCCAGCATTTT. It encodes CASSPPGGYRQPQHF.

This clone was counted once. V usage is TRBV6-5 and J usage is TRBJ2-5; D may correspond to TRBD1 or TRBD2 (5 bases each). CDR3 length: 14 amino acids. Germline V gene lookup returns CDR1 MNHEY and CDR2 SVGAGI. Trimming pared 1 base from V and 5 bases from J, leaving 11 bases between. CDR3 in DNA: TGTGCCAGCAGTTACTGGGGGATGGGGGAGACCCAGTACTTC. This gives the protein CASSYWGMGETQYF.

The CDR3 nucleotides read TGTGCCAGCACCTCCTTAGCGGGAGATACGCAGTATTTT. This sequence encodes CASTSLAGDTQYF. V usage is TRBV2 and J usage is TRBJ2-3, with TRBD2 matching 7 bases. Germline V CDR1 and CDR2: SNHLY, FYNNEI. J gave up 5 bases and V 7 bases, and 6 bases lay outside the gene matches. The CDR3 runs to 13 residues. Variable domain in full (rest from reference TRBV2 and TRBJ2-3): EPEVTQTPSHQVTQMGQEVILRCVPISNHLYFYWYRQILGQKVEFLVSFYNNEISEKSEIFDDQFSVERPDGSNFTLKIRSTKLEDSAMYFCASTSLAGDTQYFGPGTRLTVL.

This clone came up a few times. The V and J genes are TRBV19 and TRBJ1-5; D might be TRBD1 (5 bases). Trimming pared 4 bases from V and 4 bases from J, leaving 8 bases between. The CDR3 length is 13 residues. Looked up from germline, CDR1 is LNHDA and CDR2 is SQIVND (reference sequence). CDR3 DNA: TGTGCCAGTAGTAGGGGGGGAAATCAGCCCCAGCATTTT. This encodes CASSRGGNQPQHF. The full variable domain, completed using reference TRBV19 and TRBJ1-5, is DGGITQSPKYLFRKEGQNVTLSCEQNLNHDAMYWYRQDPGQGLRLIYYSQIVNDFQKGDIAEGYSVSREKKESFPLTVTSAQKNPTAFYLCASSRGGNQPQHFGDGTRLSIL.

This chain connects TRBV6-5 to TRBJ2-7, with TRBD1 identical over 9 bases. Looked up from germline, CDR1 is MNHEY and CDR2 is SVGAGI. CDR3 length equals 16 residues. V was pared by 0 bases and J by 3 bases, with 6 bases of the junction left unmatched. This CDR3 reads CASSYSRPGQGYEQYF. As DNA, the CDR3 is TGTGCCAGCAGTTACTCACGACCGGGACAGGGCTACGAGCAGTACTTC.

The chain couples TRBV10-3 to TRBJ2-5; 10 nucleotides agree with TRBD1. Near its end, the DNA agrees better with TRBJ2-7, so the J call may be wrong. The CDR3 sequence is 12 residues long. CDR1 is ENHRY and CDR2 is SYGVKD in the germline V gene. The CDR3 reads CAIRGQGNEQYF. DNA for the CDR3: TGTGCCATCAGGGGACAGGGGAACGAGCAGTACTTC.

This CDR3 reads CASSPETGKLFF. The CDR3 bases are TGTGCCAGCAGTCCCGAGACGGGAAAACTGTTTTTT. The chain employs TRBV28 and TRBJ1-4; D remains unclear. V was clipped by 5 bases and J by 10 bases, with 11 bases between them. This CDR3 is 12 amino acids long. The germline gives CDR1 MDHEN, CDR2 SYDVKM.

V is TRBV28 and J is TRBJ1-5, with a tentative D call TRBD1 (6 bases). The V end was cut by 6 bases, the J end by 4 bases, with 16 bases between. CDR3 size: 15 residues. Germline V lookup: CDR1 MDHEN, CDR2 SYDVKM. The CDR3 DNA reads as TGTGCCAGCAGCCCCCCAACAGGGTGGAATCAGCCCCAGCATTTT. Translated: CASSPPTGWNQPQHF.

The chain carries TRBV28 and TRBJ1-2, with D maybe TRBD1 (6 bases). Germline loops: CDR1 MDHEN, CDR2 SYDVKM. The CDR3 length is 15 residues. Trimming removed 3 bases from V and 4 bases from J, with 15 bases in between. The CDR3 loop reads CASSFPRGGAYGYTF. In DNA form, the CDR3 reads TGTGCCAGCAGTTTTCCGAGGGGGGGCGCCTATGGCTACACCTTC.

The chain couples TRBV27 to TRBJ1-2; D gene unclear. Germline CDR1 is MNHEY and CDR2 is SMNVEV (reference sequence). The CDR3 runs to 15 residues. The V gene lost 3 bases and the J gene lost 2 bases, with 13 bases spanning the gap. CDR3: CASSFIQAGNYGYTF. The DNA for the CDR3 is TGTGCCAGCAGTTTTATCCAGGCCGGGAACTATGGCTACACCTTC.

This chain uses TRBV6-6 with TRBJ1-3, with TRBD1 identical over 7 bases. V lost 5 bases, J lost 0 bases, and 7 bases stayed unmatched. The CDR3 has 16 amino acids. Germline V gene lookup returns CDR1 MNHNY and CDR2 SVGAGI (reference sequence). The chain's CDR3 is CASSGTTGNSGNTIYF. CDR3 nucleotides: TGTGCCAGCAGTGGAACGACAGGGAACTCTGGAAACACCATATATTTT.

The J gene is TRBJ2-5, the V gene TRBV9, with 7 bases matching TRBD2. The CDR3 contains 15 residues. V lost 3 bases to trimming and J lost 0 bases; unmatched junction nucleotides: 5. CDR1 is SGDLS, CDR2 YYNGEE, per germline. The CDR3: CASSAQSGNQETQYF. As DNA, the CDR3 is TGTGCCAGCAGCGCTCAAAGCGGGAACCAAGAGACCCAGTACTTC.

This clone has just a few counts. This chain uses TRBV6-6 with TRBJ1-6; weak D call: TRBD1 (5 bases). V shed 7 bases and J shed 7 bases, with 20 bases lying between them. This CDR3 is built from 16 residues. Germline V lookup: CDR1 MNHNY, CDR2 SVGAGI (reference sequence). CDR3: CASTETIRVENSPLHF. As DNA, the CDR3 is TGTGCCAGCACCGAAACGATCAGGGTGGAAAATTCACCCCTCCACTTT.

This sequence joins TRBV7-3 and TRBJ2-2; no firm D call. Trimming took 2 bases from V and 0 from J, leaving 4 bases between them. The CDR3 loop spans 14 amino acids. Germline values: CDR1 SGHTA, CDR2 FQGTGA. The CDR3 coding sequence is TGTGCCAGCAGCTTATTTGCGAACACCGGGGAGCTGTTTTTT. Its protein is CASSLFANTGELFF.

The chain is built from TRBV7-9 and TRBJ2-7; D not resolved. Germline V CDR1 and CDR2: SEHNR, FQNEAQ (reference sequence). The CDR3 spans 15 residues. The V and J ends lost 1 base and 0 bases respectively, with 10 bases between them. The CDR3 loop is CASSLESGTSYEQYF. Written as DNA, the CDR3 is TGTGCCAGCAGCTTAGAATCTGGAACCTCCTACGAGCAGTACTTC.

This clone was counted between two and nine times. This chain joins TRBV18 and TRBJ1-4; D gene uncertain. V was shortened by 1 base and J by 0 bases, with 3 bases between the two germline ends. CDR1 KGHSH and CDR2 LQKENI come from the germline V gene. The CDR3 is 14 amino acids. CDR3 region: CASSPRATNEKLFF. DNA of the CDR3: TGTGCCAGCTCACCACGGGCAACTAATGAAAAACTGTTTTTT.

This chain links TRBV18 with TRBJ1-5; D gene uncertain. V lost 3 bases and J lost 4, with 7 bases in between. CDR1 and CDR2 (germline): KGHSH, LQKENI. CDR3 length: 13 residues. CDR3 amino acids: CASSPATNQPQHF. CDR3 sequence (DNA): TGTGCCAGCTCACCTGCTACAAATCAGCCCCAGCATTTT.

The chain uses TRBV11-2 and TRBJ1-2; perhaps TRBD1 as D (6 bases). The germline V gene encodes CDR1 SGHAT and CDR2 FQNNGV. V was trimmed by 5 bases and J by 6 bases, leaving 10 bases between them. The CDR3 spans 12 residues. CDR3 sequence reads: CASSPSGDGYTF. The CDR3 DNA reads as TGTGCCAGCAGCCCATCAGGGGATGGCTACACCTTC.

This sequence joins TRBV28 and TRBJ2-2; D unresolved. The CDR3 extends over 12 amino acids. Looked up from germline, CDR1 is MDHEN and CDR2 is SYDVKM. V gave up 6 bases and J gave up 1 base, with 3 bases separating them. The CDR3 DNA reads TGTGCCAGCAGGCTGAACACCGGGGAGCTGTTTTTT. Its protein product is CASRLNTGELFF.

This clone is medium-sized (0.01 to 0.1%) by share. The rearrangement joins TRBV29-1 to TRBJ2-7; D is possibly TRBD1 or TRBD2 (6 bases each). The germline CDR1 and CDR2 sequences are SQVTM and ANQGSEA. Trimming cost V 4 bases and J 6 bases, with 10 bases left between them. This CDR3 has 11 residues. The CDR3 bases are TGCAGCGTTGTTAGGGGGGCCGAGCAGTACTTC. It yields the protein CSVVRGAEQYF.

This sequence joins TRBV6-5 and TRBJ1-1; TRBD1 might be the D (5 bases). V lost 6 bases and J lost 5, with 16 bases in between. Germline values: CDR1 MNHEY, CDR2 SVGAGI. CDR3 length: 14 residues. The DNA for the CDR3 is TGTGCCAGCAGATTAGGGCAGGGTTCGACTGAAGCTTTCTTT. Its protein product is CASRLGQGSTEAFF.